This T cell receptor (beta chain) was found in a study of T cells in tuberculosis. Overall study results and limits: Active tuberculosis alpha repertoires lay closer to GMM-specific TCRs than controls'. Shorter CDR3-alpha in active tuberculosis partly drove smaller distances.

About this clone: Antigen unknown.

Assay used: immunoSEQ multiplex PCR; TCRdb lists only in-frame clones, some missing. The data show some 34,000 clones, about 93% seen once. With 3 bases removed from V and 7 bases from J, the gap between germline ends came to 12 bases. The CDR3 is 12 amino acids. Germline V gives CDR1 GTSNPN, CDR2 SVGIG (reference sequence). Latent tuberculosis screening used tuberculin skin test and IGRA at entry. Each donor contributed 95,000 or so T cells on average, unsorted. The source is a donor aged 10-29 years with latent tuberculosis or without tuberculosis infection. Input material: PBMCs. The genes are TRBV30 and TRBJ1-1; D is possibly TRBD1 (6 bases). The CDR3 loop reads CAWSPGVLEAFF. The CDR3 coding sequence is TGTGCCTGGAGCCCAGGGGTACTTGAAGCTTTCTTT. Filled out from reference TRBV30 and TRBJ1-1, the complete variable domain reads SQTIHQWPATLVQPVGSPLSLECTVEGTSNPNLYWYRQAAGRGLQLLFYSVGIGQISSEVPQNLSASRPQDRQFILSSKKLLLSDSGFYLCAWSPGVLEAFFGQGTRLTVV.